This T cell receptor (beta chain) is from a study of OX40 agonist ivuxolimab in advanced cancers. Study-wide findings and caveats: On average, CD8+ T cells had more expanded clones than CD4+. Still undetermined is the antigen specificity of the expanded peripheral T cells. It was also the case that some nonresponders had low normalized T-cell clonal expansion.

Only in-frame clones appear in the TCRdb table, and some are missing; sequencing was by immunoSEQ multiplex PCR. The sample shows about 17,000 clones, approximately 80% of them seen only once. As concerns this clone: Its specificity is not known.

The CDR3 extends over 13 amino acids. V was shortened by 7 bases and J by 8 bases, with 15 bases between the two germline ends. Per the germline V gene, CDR1 is MNHNS and CDR2 is SASEGT. The rearrangement links TRBV6-1 to TRBJ2-1; D is possibly TRBD2 (5 bases). The receptor was derived from an adult with an advanced solid tumor such as melanoma, head and neck, liver or kidney cancer. The material sequenced was CD4+ or CD8+ T cells sorted from blood, taken in a trial of the OX40 agonist ivuxolimab. In DNA, the CDR3 is TGTGCCAGCACCGGGGTCGGGTTGCATGAGCAGTTCTTC. Its translation: CASTGVGLHEQFF.